This T cell receptor beta chain was observed in a study of T cell changes during pregnancy in multiple sclerosis. In this sample, this clone turned up a few times. Clones were read by immunoSEQ multiplex PCR, and TCRdb kept only the in-frame ones, dropping some. The data show 50,000 or so clones, almost 95% seen once. Germline V gene sequence: CDR1 SGHRS, CDR2 YFSETQ. The V and J ends lost 3 bases and 4 bases, in that order; junction bases with no gene match: 6. The CDR3 is 14 amino acids. The input for sequencing was CD4+ T cells from peripheral blood mononuclear cells, taken in the third trimester of pregnancy. This TCR was sampled from a female donor with multiple sclerosis, enrolled in a pregnancy study. The rearrangement links TRBV5-1 to TRBJ1-2, with 7 bases lining up with TRBD1. The CDR3 nucleotides read TGCGCCAGCAGCTCGGGACAGAATATCTATGGCTACACCTTC. It yields the protein CASSSGQNIYGYTF.